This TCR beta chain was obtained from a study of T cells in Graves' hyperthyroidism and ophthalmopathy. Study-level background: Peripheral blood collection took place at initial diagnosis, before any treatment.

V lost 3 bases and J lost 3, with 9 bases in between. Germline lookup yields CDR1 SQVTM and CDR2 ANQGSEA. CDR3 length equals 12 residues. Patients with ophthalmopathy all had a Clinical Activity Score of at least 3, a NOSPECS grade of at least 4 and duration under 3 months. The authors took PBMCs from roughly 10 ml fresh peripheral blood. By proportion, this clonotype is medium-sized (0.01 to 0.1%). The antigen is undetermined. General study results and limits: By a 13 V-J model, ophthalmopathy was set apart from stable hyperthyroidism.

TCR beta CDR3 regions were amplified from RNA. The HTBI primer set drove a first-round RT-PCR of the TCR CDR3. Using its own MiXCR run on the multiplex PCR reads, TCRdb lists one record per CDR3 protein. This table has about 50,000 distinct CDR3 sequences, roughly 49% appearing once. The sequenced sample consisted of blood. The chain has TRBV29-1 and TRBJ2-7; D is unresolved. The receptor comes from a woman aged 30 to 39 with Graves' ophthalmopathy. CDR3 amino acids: CSVEGSGYEQYF. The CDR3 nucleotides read TGCAGCGTTGAGGGCAGTGGCTACGAGCAGTACTTC.